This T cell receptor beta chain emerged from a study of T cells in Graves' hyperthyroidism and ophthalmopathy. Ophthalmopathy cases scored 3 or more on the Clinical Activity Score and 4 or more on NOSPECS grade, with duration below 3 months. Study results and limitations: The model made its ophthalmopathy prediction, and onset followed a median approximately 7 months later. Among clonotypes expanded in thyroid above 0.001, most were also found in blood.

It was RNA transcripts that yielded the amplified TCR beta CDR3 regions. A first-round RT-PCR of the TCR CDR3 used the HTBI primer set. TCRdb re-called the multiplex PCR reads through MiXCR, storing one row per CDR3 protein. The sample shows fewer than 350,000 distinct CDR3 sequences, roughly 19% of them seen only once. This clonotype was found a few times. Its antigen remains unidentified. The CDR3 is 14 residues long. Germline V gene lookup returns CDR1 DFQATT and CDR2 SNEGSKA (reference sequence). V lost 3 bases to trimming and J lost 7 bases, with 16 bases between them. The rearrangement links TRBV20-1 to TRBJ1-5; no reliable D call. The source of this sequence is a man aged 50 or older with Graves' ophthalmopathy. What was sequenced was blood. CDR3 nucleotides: TGCAGTGCTAGCGAAGGGAAGGTTCTCCAGCCCCAGCATTTT. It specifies CSASEGKVLQPQHF.